This T cell receptor beta chain was obtained from a study of blood T cell repertoires in COVID-19. Profiled with immunoSEQ multiplex PCR; TCRdb holds only in-frame clones, not every one. The sample consists of 150,000 to 200,000 clones, 88% of them appearing once. This clone was seen only once. The sequence was obtained from a woman under 30 who had recovered from COVID-19. The sequenced sample was PBMCs or T cells enriched from blood (not recorded which).

CDR3 amino acids: CASSPPAGNTEAFF. The DNA for the CDR3 is TGTGCCAGCAGCCCCCCGGCAGGGAACACTGAAGCTTTCTTT. The chain links TRBV4-2 to TRBJ1-1; D remains unclear. V was shortened by 4 bases and J by 1 base, with 10 bases between the two germline ends. The CDR3 contains 14 residues. Looked up from germline, CDR1 is LGHNA and CDR2 is YNFKEQ.